Here is one T cell receptor beta chain with its context. TCRdb re-called the 5' RACE reads; every CDR3 protein appears as one record, without DNA. The table lists about 99,000 distinct CDR3 sequences, with about 2% in the top ten. Per the germline V gene, CDR1 is DFQATT and CDR2 is SNEGSKA (reference sequence). The CDR3 extends over 18 amino acids. The data originate from a study of monozygotic twins with inflammatory bowel disease. This TCR came from a human donor with ulcerative colitis or Crohn's disease, or a healthy co-twin of an affected twin (not recorded which). Sequenced material: blood. The chain joins TRBV20-1 to TRBJ2-3; as DNA is missing, the TRBD1 call by TCRdb cannot be tested. The CDR3 spells CSAVRLRKGQEGTDTQYF.